The source of this T cell receptor (beta chain) is a study of cytomegalovirus exposure and HLA in healthy donors. Using immunoSEQ multiplex PCR, the repertoire was profiled, and TCRdb retains in-frame clones only, with some absent. The sample contains about 180,000 clones, 75% to 90% of which appear only once. V lost 7 bases, J lost 2 bases, and 13 bases stayed unmatched. Germline values: CDR1 MDHEN, CDR2 SYDVKM. The CDR3 loop spans 16 amino acids. Sequencing was carried out using PBMCs. This sequence joins TRBV28 and TRBJ2-7; 8 nucleotides line up with TRBD1. The TCR originated in a man younger than 30 in good health and CMV-seropositive. CDR3 in DNA: TGTGCCAGCAACACACCTGGACAGGGAAGCCCCTACGAGCAGTACTTC. Translation gives CASNTPGQGSPYEQYF. The whole variable domain, filled in from reference TRBV28 and TRBJ2-7, reads DVKVTQSSRYLVKRTGEKVFLECVQDMDHENMFWYRQDPGLGLRLIYFSYDVKMKEKGDIPEGYSVSREKKERFSLILESASTNQTSMYLCASNTPGQGSPYEQYFGPGTRLTVT.